A selection of T cell receptor beta chains follows, all from one sample in a study of T cell repertoires in cytomegalovirus infection. TCRdb re-called the reads with MiXCR, one entry per CDR3 protein. This table has under 300,000 distinct CDR3 sequences, around 15% appearing once. What was sequenced was CD8+ T cells from PBMCs. The receptors stem from a human donor in good health (CMV status not recorded). Some clones in this sample may be carry-over from other donors' samples. CDR3s include the opening cysteine and the closing phenylalanine or tryptophan. The order of the fields is J gene, V gene, clone size, D gene, CDR3 protein, CDR3 DNA. The D gene is left open where the match is weak. Only part of the rows carry a size: once, few, many, or a class if the clone is expanded.

TRBJ1-4,TRBV7-9,few,TRBD1,CASSLVTGPRNEKLFF,TGTGCCAGCAGCTTGGTGACAGGGCCTAGGAATGAAAAACTGTTTTTT
TRBJ2-3,TRBV5-5,NA,NA,CASSLEFSGRDTQYF,TGTGCCAGCAGCTTGGAGTTCTCAGGGAGAGATACGCAGTATTTT
TRBJ2-5,TRBV27,many,TRBD2,CASQVAGAETQYF,TGTGCCAGCCAGGTAGCGGGGGCAGAGACCCAGTACTTC
TRBJ2-5,TRBV7-8,many,NA,CASSPHRETPEETQYF,TGTGCCAGCAGCCCCCACAGGGAGACGCCCGAAGAGACCCAGTACTTC
TRBJ2-7,TRBV29-1,few,NA,CSATGGRGTPETFYEQYF,TGCAGCGCCACTGGCGGGCGCGGGACACCAGAAACTTTCTACGAGCAGTACTTC
TRBJ1-1,TRBV12-3/TRBV12-4,many,TRBD1,CASSPPRTGGTEAFF,TGTGCCAGCAGTCCCCCCCGGACAGGGGGCACTGAAGCTTTCTTT
TRBJ1-6,TRBV7-9,many,NA,CASHDGSFPLHF,TGTGCCAGCCACGACGGAAGTTTCCCCCTCCACTTT
TRBJ2-3,TRBV7-6,many,NA,CASSSLPLASDTQYF,TGTGCCAGCAGCTCACTCCCGCTGGCCTCAGATACGCAGTATTTT
TRBJ2-7,TRBV28,NA,NA,CASSLAGEVYEQYF,TGTGCCAGTTCACTGGCAGGCGAAGTCTACGAGCAGTACTTC
TRBJ1-1,TRBV4-3,NA,TRBD1,CASSQAYRDSHRGAFF,TGCGCCAGCAGCCAAGCATACCGGGACAGTCATAGAGGAGCTTTCTTT
TRBJ2-7,TRBV28,NA,TRBD1,CASRTGTAFYEQYF,TGTGCCAGCAGAACCGGGACAGCATTCTACGAGCAGTACTTC
TRBJ2-5,TRBV4-2,NA,NA,CASSQGAGVQETQYF,TGTGCCAGCAGCCAGGGAGCAGGAGTTCAAGAGACCCAGTACTTC
TRBJ1-1,TRBV6-7,many,TRBD1,CASSYYPHGRGHTEAFF,TGTGCCAGCAGTTACTATCCACACGGCAGGGGGCACACTGAAGCTTTCTTT
TRBJ1-5,TRBV15,many,NA,CATSRKGTNQPQHF,TGTGCCACCAGCAGAAAGGGTACCAATCAGCCCCAGCATTTT
TRBJ2-2,TRBV29-1,many,NA,CSVDGGGDDGELFF,TGCAGCGTTGATGGAGGGGGGGACGACGGGGAGCTGTTTTTT
TRBJ2-1,TRBV28,NA,NA,CASSYNVPRNEQFF,TGTGCCAGCAGTTATAATGTCCCCCGCAATGAGCAGTTCTTC
TRBJ2-7,TRBV19,NA,NA,CASSIVTGSSYEQYF,TGTGCCAGTAGTATTGTAACAGGGAGCTCCTACGAGCAGTACTTC
TRBJ1-1,TRBV4-1,NA,NA,CASSQGTAVEAFF,TGCGCCAGCAGCCAAGGGACAGCAGTTGAAGCTTTCTTT
TRBJ1-6,TRBV7-9,NA,TRBD1,CASTIGQDNSPLHF,TGTGCCAGTACAATCGGACAGGATAATTCACCCCTCCACTTT
TRBJ2-1,TRBV20-1,NA,TRBD2,CSARDLGLAGGPTYNEQFF,TGCAGTGCTAGAGATCTCGGACTAGCGGGGGGGCCGACCTACAATGAGCAGTTCTTC
TRBJ2-7,TRBV20-1,NA,NA,CSAQKGSSSRHEQYF,TGCAGTGCTCAAAAGGGTTCCTCGAGCCGCCACGAGCAGTACTTC
TRBJ2-1,TRBV4-1,NA,NA,CASSQVLGAGDEQFF,TGCGCCAGCAGCCAAGTGCTCGGGGCGGGTGATGAGCAGTTCTTC
TRBJ1-1,TRBV27,NA,TRBD1,CASSSPQGATRSEAFF,TGTGCCAGCAGTTCACCTCAGGGGGCGACCCGCTCTGAAGCTTTCTTT
TRBJ1-1,TRBV2,few,NA,CASRGSGAFF,TGTGCCAGCAGAGGTTCGGGAGCTTTCTTT
TRBJ1-5,TRBV24-1,few,NA,CATSPFAGHAGTRDQPQHF,TGTGCCACCAGTCCCTTCGCGGGGCACGCCGGGACAAGGGATCAGCCCCAGCATTTT
TRBJ1-1,TRBV11-2,many,NA,CASSHRVGQKNTEAFF,TGTGCCAGCAGCCATAGAGTAGGACAGAAGAACACTGAAGCTTTCTTT
TRBJ2-2,TRBV12-3/TRBV12-4,many,NA,CASSLGYTGELFF,TGTGCCAGCAGTTTAGGGTACACCGGGGAGCTGTTTTTT
TRBJ2-7,TRBV12-3/TRBV12-4,many,TRBD2,CASSFVIPGAGDFYEQYF,TGTGCCAGCAGTTTCGTGATTCCCGGGGCGGGGGACTTCTACGAGCAGTACTTC
TRBJ2-2,TRBV2,few,TRBD1,CASSDARGFTGELFF,TGTGCCAGCAGTGACGCCAGGGGGTTCACCGGGGAGCTGTTTTTT
TRBJ2-3,TRBV11-2,many,NA,CASSLAPSGGADTDTQYF,TGTGCCAGCAGCTTAGCCCCGTCGGGCGGGGCGGACACAGATACGCAGTATTTT
TRBJ1-2,TRBV6-2/TRBV6-3,once,NA,CASRNRVLNYGYTF,TGTGCCAGCAGAAATCGGGTCCTAAACTATGGCTACACCTTC
TRBJ2-7,TRBV7-2,many,TRBD1,CASSLAGTASYEQYF,TGTGCCAGCAGCTTAGCGGGGACAGCCTCCTACGAGCAGTACTTC
TRBJ2-5,TRBV9,NA,TRBD2,CASSVGLAGPPGETQYF,TGTGCCAGCAGCGTAGGGCTAGCGGGTCCCCCGGGGGAGACCCAGTACTTC
TRBJ2-1,TRBV7-2,many,NA,CASSPWDLNNEQFF,TGTGCCAGCAGCCCATGGGACTTGAACAATGAGCAGTTCTTC
TRBJ2-1,TRBV7-9,few,TRBD2,CASSVPTSDHEQFF,TGTGCCAGCAGCGTCCCGACTAGCGACCATGAGCAGTTCTTC
TRBJ2-6,TRBV28,many,TRBD1,CASSSPRTGSHSGANVLTF,TGTGCCAGCAGTTCGCCTCGGACAGGATCCCACTCTGGGGCCAACGTCCTGACTTTC
TRBJ2-7,TRBV20-1,NA,TRBD1,CSAQTDWLGTGYEQYF,TGCAGTGCTCAAACGGATTGGCTCGGGACAGGCTACGAGCAGTACTTC
TRBJ2-1,TRBV7-9,many,TRBD2,CASSPPGGLAGVSRNEQFF,TGTGCCAGCAGCCCCCCGGGAGGACTAGCGGGGGTTTCCCGCAATGAGCAGTTCTTC
TRBJ1-5,TRBV2,many,TRBD1,CASSWTGEVRNQPQHF,TGTGCCAGCAGTTGGACAGGGGAGGTGCGCAATCAGCCCCAGCATTTT
TRBJ2-1,TRBV2,few,TRBD2,CASRDGGVDNEQFF,TGTGCCAGCAGGGACGGGGGGGTAGACAATGAGCAGTTCTTC
TRBJ2-5,TRBV7-9,NA,NA,CASRSQGETQYF,TGTGCCAGCAGGTCCCAAGGGGAGACCCAGTACTTC
TRBJ2-4,TRBV19,many,NA,CASSIAPTGNIQYF,TGTGCCAGTAGTATAGCCCCGACAGGAAACATTCAGTACTTC
TRBJ2-7,TRBV7-9,NA,NA,CASSARVDHEQYF,TGTGCCAGCAGCGCCCGCGTTGACCACGAGCAGTACTTC
TRBJ2-1,TRBV5-4,NA,TRBD1,CASSEKTGVSSYNEQFF,TGTGCCAGCAGCGAGAAGACAGGGGTAAGCTCCTACAATGAGCAGTTCTTC
TRBJ2-7,TRBV6-6,few,NA,CASTPLDGVIHEQYF,TGTGCCAGCACCCCTTTAGACGGGGTGATTCACGAGCAGTACTTC
TRBJ1-1,TRBV6-2/TRBV6-3,few,NA,CASSWTANTEAFF,TGTGCCAGCAGTTGGACAGCGAACACTGAAGCTTTCTTT
TRBJ2-7,TRBV20-1,NA,TRBD1,CSADGTATFYEQYF,TGCAGTGCGGATGGGACAGCGACGTTCTACGAGCAGTACTTC
TRBJ2-1,TRBV29-1,NA,TRBD2,CSVVPSGATYNEQFF,TGCAGCGTTGTCCCTAGCGGGGCCACCTACAATGAGCAGTTCTTC
TRBJ2-3,TRBV7-9,NA,NA,CASSGRSGSPTDTQYF,TGTGCCAGCAGCGGGCGGTCCGGATCTCCCACAGATACGCAGTATTTT
TRBJ1-5,TRBV27,few,NA,CASSPITGSNQPQHF,TGTGCCAGCAGTCCCATTACAGGAAGCAATCAGCCCCAGCATTTT
TRBJ2-7,TRBV27,few,TRBD2,CASSRAGGEQYF,TGTGCCAGCAGTCGCGCGGGGGGCGAGCAGTACTTC